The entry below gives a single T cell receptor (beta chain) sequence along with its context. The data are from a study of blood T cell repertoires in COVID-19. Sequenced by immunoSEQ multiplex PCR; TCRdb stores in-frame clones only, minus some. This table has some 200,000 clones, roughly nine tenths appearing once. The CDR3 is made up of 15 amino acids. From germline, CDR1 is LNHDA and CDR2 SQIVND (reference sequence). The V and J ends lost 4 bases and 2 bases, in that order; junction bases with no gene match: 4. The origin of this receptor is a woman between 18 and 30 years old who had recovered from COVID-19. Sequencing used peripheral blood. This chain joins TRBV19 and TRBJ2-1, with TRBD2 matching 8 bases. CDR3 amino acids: CASSTGLAPYNEQFF. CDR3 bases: TGTGCCAGTAGTACCGGACTAGCCCCCTACAATGAGCAGTTCTTC.